These 13 T cell receptor beta chains were sequenced from one sample in a study of identical twins. MiXCR was run by TCRdb on the 5' RACE reads, yielding one entry per CDR3 protein. The repertoire has about 690,000 distinct CDR3 sequences, around 6% of them found once; the top ten carry about 1.8%. The sequenced sample consisted of naive T cells sorted from blood. These receptors came from a man aged 18-30 years in good health.

The rearrangement joins TRBV5-1 to TRBJ1-2; no reliable D call. The CDR3 is 15 amino acids. Germline CDR1 SGHRS, CDR2 YFSETQ. V shed 2 bases and J shed 4 bases, with 15 bases lying between them. Here the CDR3 DNA reads TGCGCCAGCAGCTTTATCGAGAAGGGAGTCTATGGCTACACCTTC. It codes for CASSFIEKGVYGYTF.

The table lists this clonotype with many counts. The DNA of the CDR3 is TGCAGTGCTAGAAAAACCCGGGACGGCAAGAATTACGAGCAGTACTTC. It specifies CSARKTRDGKNYEQYF. This chain uses TRBV20-1 with TRBJ2-7, with D perhaps matching TRBD1 or TRBD2 (5 bases each). Trimming stripped 2 bases from V and 4 bases from J, with 21 bases between. The germline CDR1 and CDR2 sequences are DFQATT and SNEGSKA (reference sequence). There are 16 residues in the CDR3.

The rearrangement joins TRBV25-1 to TRBJ2-6; D is undetermined. CDR1 is MGHDK, CDR2 SYGVNS, per germline. Trimming pared 0 bases from V and 0 bases from J, leaving 9 bases between. The CDR3 extends over 17 amino acids. CDR3 amino acids: CASSEYGDGSGANVLTF. Written as DNA, the CDR3 is TGTGCCAGCAGTGAATACGGTGATGGCTCTGGGGCCAACGTCCTGACTTTC.

This clonotype has just a few counts. The chain joins TRBV7-6 to TRBJ2-5; possible D gene TRBD1, 5 bases. Per the germline V gene, CDR1 is SGHVS and CDR2 is FNYEAQ. The CDR3 has 14 amino acids. Trimming left V 5 bases short and J 5 bases short, with 15 bases between. In DNA form, the CDR3 reads TGTGCCAGCAGCCCCCTCCTGGACACCGAGACCCAGTACTTC. Its protein product is CASSPLLDTETQYF.

This clonotype was counted only a few times. The chain has TRBV27 and TRBJ2-5, with D perhaps given as TRBD1 or TRBD2 (5 bases each). Germline-derived CDR1 and CDR2 are MNHEY and SMNVEV (reference sequence). This CDR3 contains 15 residues. V was cut by 5 bases and J by 0 bases, with 13 bases left in between. The CDR3 region is CASSHFRGYQETQYF. The CDR3 DNA reads TGTGCCAGCAGTCATTTCCGGGGCTACCAAGAGACCCAGTACTTC.

The J gene is TRBJ1-1, the V gene TRBV7-9; D is uncertain. Trimming stripped 4 bases from V and 3 bases from J, with 18 bases between. This CDR3 comprises 16 residues. Germline loops: CDR1 SEHNR, CDR2 FQNEAQ (reference sequence). CDR3 sequence: CASSWTSKARDTEAFF. The CDR3 DNA reads as TGTGCCAGCAGCTGGACCTCCAAAGCGAGGGACACTGAAGCTTTCTTT.

This clonotype was seen once. This may be a read error, as it is one base from a much larger clone. The rearrangement links TRBV19 to TRBJ2-1; tentatively, D is TRBD1 (6 bases). In germline, CDR1 is LNHDA, CDR2 SQIVND (reference sequence). Trimming removed 4 bases from V and 0 bases from J, with 13 bases in between. The CDR3 extends over 16 amino acids. The CDR3 sequence: CASSTIAGDSYNEQFF. The DNA of the CDR3 is TGTGCCAGTAGTACCATTGCAGGGGACTCCTACAATGAGCAGTTCTTC.

This clonotype appeared a few times. The chain carries TRBV3-1 and TRBJ2-5; TRBD2 agrees at 8 bases. The V and J ends lost 4 bases and 4 bases, in that order; junction bases with no gene match: 5. The CDR3 runs 14 residues. The germline CDR1 and CDR2 sequences are LGHDT and YNNKEL (reference sequence). The CDR3 region is CASSPGTSGETQYF. The CDR3 DNA sequence: TGTGCCAGCAGCCCCGGGACTAGTGGAGAGACCCAGTACTTC.

This clonotype was seen a few times. The V gene is TRBV4-2, the J gene TRBJ2-3, with 13 nucleotides matching TRBD2. CDR3 length: 16 amino acids. CDR1 is LGHNA, CDR2 YNFKEQ, per germline. Trimming removed 5 bases from V and 3 bases from J; junction bases left unmatched: 5. The CDR3 DNA follows: TGTGCCAGCAGCTTCGGGACTAGCGGGAATACAGATACGCAGTATTTT. Protein product: CASSFGTSGNTDTQYF.

This clonotype was recorded at least ten times. This CDR3 is CSASRGTATNEQFF. In DNA, the CDR3 is TGCAGTGCCTCCCGGGGGACGGCAACCAATGAGCAGTTCTTC. The V and J genes are TRBV20-1 and TRBJ2-1; D is possibly TRBD2 (6 bases). The germline V gene encodes CDR1 DFQATT and CDR2 SNEGSKA (reference sequence). CDR3 size: 14 residues. Trimming stripped 6 bases from V and 6 bases from J, with 18 bases between.

This chain uses TRBV3-1 with TRBJ1-1; D is undetermined. V was pared by 0 bases and J by 9 bases, with 8 bases between. The CDR3 totals 12 residues. The germline V gene encodes CDR1 LGHDT and CDR2 YNNKEL (reference sequence). CDR3 sequence: CASSQDTSKAFF. The CDR3 DNA reads TGTGCCAGCAGCCAAGATACAAGCAAAGCTTTCTTT.

Note on this clonotype: It may be a read error: a sequence one base away is much more abundant. This CDR3 is missing its conserved last phenylalanine or tryptophan, likely due to a read error. In DNA, the CDR3 is TGTGCCAGCAGCCAGAACAGGGGAGGGAACTATGGCTACACCATC. It yields the protein CASSQNRGGNYGYTI. The rearrangement joins TRBV7-2 to TRBJ1-2, with 7 bases that match TRBD1. The germline V gene encodes CDR1 SGHTA and CDR2 FQGNSA. Unmatched junction bases numbered 8, after V lost 5 bases and J lost 2 bases. The CDR3 runs 15 residues.

In this sample, this clonotype turned up a few times. V gene TRBV6-2 or TRBV6-3 combines with J gene TRBJ2-1; 8 positions match TRBD2. Germline CDR1 reads MNHEY; CDR2 reads SVGEGT. J lost 2 bases, V lost 8 bases, and 11 bases had no gene match. The CDR3 totals 16 residues. The CDR3, as DNA: TGTGCCAGCCCCCCTCTTCCGGGACTAGCCTACAATGAGCAGTTCTTC. This encodes CASPPLPGLAYNEQFF.